This T cell receptor beta chain was sequenced for a study of regulatory T cells in long-lasting Graves disease. This CDR3 is built from 15 residues. Germline V CDR1 and CDR2: MNHNS, SASEGT. Relying on iRepertoire HTBI primers and Arm-PCR of CDR3 regions, the team built TCR beta libraries. One entry per CDR3 protein results from TCRdb running MiXCR on the multiplex PCR reads. This table holds approximately 480,000 distinct CDR3 sequences, 15% to 20% found once. Notes on this clonotype: The antigen remains undetermined. The junction and the germline gene differ at one end; a read error may be behind it.

Time point given: newly diagnosed GD, antithyroid drugs for less than 3 months. The authors made the TCR library using RNA they extracted from PBMCs. Whole-study results and caveats: For persistent Graves' patients, TCR diversity was lower than for newly diagnosed ones. Few sampled subjects may have lowered accuracy.

The same sample was also studied in work on T cells in Graves' hyperthyroidism and ophthalmopathy.

This chain links TRBV6-1 with TRBJ2-7, with 8 bases matching TRBD1. The starting material was peripheral blood mononuclear cells (PBMCs), obtained at new diagnosis, from a patient treated with antithyroid drugs. This TCR was recovered from a man aged 35-49 years with Graves disease. CDR3 protein: CASRKSGGSGYEQYF. The CDR3 bases are TGTGCCAGCAGAAAATCAGGGGGCTCAGGGTACGAGCAGTACTTT.